This T cell receptor (beta chain) emerged from a study of early T cells in non-severe SARS-CoV-2 infection. TCRdb recomputed calls from the 5' RACE reads with MiXCR, one row per CDR3 protein. Of fewer than 85,000 distinct CDR3 sequences in the sample, roughly an eighth were seen once. Germline CDR1 SEHNR, CDR2 FQNEAQ (reference sequence). Trimming cost V 5 bases and J 3 bases, with 7 bases left between them. The CDR3 has 13 residues. The sample comprised whole blood. The rearrangement links TRBV7-9 to TRBJ2-2; D might be TRBD1 or TRBD2, each matching 6 bases. This sequence was found in an adult who was a healthcare worker with PCR-confirmed SARS-CoV-2 infection or an uninfected control (not recorded which). For the CDR3, the DNA is TGTGCCAGCAGCAGGGGGGACACCGGGGAGCTGTTTTTT. Its translation: CASSRGDTGELFF.